This T cell receptor beta chain was documented in a study of T cell repertoires in cytomegalovirus infection. A single record per CDR3 protein comes from TCRdb applying MiXCR to the reads. The sample includes hundreds of thousands of distinct CDR3 sequences, around 18% seen only once; the top ten take approximately 10%. At least ten counts were recorded for this clonotype. V was cut by 3 bases and J by 1 base, with 15 bases left in between. CDR3 length equals 16 residues. The chain joins TRBV12-3 or TRBV12-4 to TRBJ1-1; D is undetermined. The origin of this receptor is a human donor in good health (CMV status not recorded). Some clones in this sample may be carry-over from other donors' samples. Input material: PBMCs. CDR3 nucleotide sequence: TGTGCCAGCAGTTTCGCCTGGACCGCCCCGAACACTGAAGCTTTCTTT. Protein product: CASSFAWTAPNTEAFF.